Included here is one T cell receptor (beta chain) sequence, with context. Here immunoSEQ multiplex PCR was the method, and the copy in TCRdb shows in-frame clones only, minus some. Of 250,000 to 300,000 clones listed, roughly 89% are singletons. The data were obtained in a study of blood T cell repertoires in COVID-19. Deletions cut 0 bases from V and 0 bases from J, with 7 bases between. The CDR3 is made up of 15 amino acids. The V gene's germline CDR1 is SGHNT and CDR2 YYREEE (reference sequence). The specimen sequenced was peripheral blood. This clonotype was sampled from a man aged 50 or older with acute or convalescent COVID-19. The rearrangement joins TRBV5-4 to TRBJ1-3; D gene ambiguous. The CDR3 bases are TGTGCCAGCAGCTTGGCCGAGCACTCTGGAAACACCATATATTTT. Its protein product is CASSLAEHSGNTIYF.